This T cell receptor beta chain was sequenced in a study of technical replicates of blood from a few donors. Germline values: CDR1 SGHDT, CDR2 YYEEEE. The CDR3 covers 15 residues. Trimming pared 0 bases from V and 5 bases from J, leaving 9 bases between. Assay used: immunoSEQ multiplex PCR; TCRdb lists only in-frame clones, some missing. The sample consists of 50,000 to 65,000 clones, around 92% of them appearing once. The clonotype comes from a human donor in good health. Some clones in this sample may be carry-over from other donors' samples. Sequencing input: PBMCs. V gene TRBV5-6 combines with J gene TRBJ1-6; D ambiguous. In DNA, the CDR3 is TGTGCCAGCAGCTTGGGTCCTACTGATAATTCACCCCTCCACTTT. It translates to CASSLGPTDNSPLHF.